This TCR beta chain comes out of a study of T cell clonality in common variable immunodeficiency. Overall study results and limits: CVID subjects showed higher TCRbeta clonality than healthy controls.

Between the trimmed V and J ends, which lost 0 bases and 6 bases, there was a span of 12 bases. This CDR3 region has 14 residues. The germline gives CDR1 DFQATT, CDR2 SNEGSKA (reference sequence). Both groups were predominantly of Caucasian heritage. This clone came up many times. Its antigen is unidentified. From the germline J gene comes the end of the CDR3, since the read stops 3 residues before it. CVID and control samples used equivalent genomic DNA input. Clones were sequenced by immunoSEQ multiplex PCR, and TCRdb holds only the in-frame ones, with some missing. This repertoire lists 30,000 to 40,000 clones without singletons; roughly 3.5% sits in the top ten.

The sequencing input was peripheral blood mononuclear cells. This sequence was found in a person aged 18 to 70 in good health. The chain employs TRBV20-1 and TRBJ2-1; the D gene is possibly TRBD2 (5 bases). CDR3 protein: CSARDRRLSNEQFF. Incomplete CDR3 DNA: TGCAGTGCTAGAGATCGGAGACTAAGCAATGAG.